A single sample is the source of the 7 T cell receptor beta chains below, sequenced in a study of Ad26.COV2.S vaccination and SARS-CoV-2 variants. Assay: immunoSEQ multiplex PCR; the TCRdb copy retains only in-frame clones and omits some. In the table there are some 480,000 clones, about 83% of which are singletons. Indicated treatment: some 20 received Ad26.COV2.S at low or high dose, single or two shots; 5 received placebo; per-sample allocation not given. On day 63 after the first injection, vaccine and placebo recipients gave samples. This sample comprised peripheral blood, obtained in a trial of Ad26.COV2.S vaccine versus placebo. These receptors came from a person between 18 and 60 years old who received the Ad26.COV2.S COVID-19 vaccine or a placebo.

The rearrangement links TRBV2 to TRBJ1-2; TRBD1 agrees at 8 bases. The V gene end was trimmed by 6 bases and the J gene end by 6 bases; junction bases not matched to a gene: 6. The germline CDR1 and CDR2 sequences are SNHLY and FYNNEI. The CDR3 sequence is 13 residues long. CDR3 region: CASRWDRRNGYTF. CDR3 nucleotides: TGTGCCAGCAGATGGGACAGGAGAAATGGCTACACCTTC.

V and J are TRBV6-2 or TRBV6-3 and TRBJ2-5, with D uncertain. Germline CDR1 reads MNHEY; CDR2 reads SVGEGT. V was shortened by 4 bases and J by 1 base, with 1 base between the two germline ends. This CDR3 contains 11 residues. The CDR3 nucleotides are TGTGCCAGCAGTTTCCAAGAGACCCAGTACTTC. Translated: CASSFQETQYF.

The chain couples TRBV19 to TRBJ2-1; 14 bases agree with TRBD2. CDR3 length: 18 amino acids. Germline values: CDR1 LNHDA, CDR2 SQIVND (reference sequence). The J segment lost 9 bases and the V segment lost 6 bases, leaving 16 bases of the junction unmatched. CDR3 DNA sequence: TGTGCCAGTAGCCTCCGAGGTGTGGGGACTAGCGGGAGCGGTGAGCAGTTCTTC. It specifies CASSLRGVGTSGSGEQFF.

The chain is built from TRBV19 and TRBJ1-1; D gene uncertain. CDR1 is LNHDA, CDR2 SQIVND, per germline (reference sequence). V gave up 4 bases and J gave up 2 bases, with 11 bases separating them. The CDR3 runs to 14 residues. The CDR3 bases are TGTGCCAGTAGTAACGGCGCGTCCAACACTGAAGCTTTCTTT. It is translated as CASSNGASNTEAFF.

This rearrangement joins TRBV24-1 to TRBJ2-5; D may be TRBD1 or TRBD2 (7 bases each). Trimming left V 6 bases short and J 4 bases short, with 20 bases between. The germline gives CDR1 KGHDR, CDR2 SFDVKD. The CDR3 has 16 amino acids. This chain's CDR3 is CATSRGAGGYSETQYF. As DNA, the CDR3 is TGTGCCACCAGTCGGGGGGCAGGGGGGTACTCAGAGACCCAGTACTTC.

The gene calls are TRBV15 and TRBJ2-7, with 9 bases fitting TRBD1. After removal of 3 bases from V and 5 bases from J, the junction contained 11 bases not matched to a gene. Per germline, CDR1 LNHNV and CDR2 YYDKDF (reference sequence). The CDR3 has 16 residues. CDR3 in amino acids: CATSRDPTGTGNEQYF. The CDR3 DNA is TGTGCCACCAGCAGGGATCCTACCGGGACAGGGAACGAGCAGTACTTC.

The V and J genes are TRBV28 and TRBJ2-7; 9 nucleotides line up with TRBD1. The V gene end was trimmed by 6 bases and the J gene end by 3 bases; junction bases not matched to a gene: 6. Germline lookup yields CDR1 MDHEN and CDR2 SYDVKM. The CDR3 has 14 residues. CDR3: CASSSGQGLYEQYF. The CDR3 bases are TGTGCCAGCAGCAGTGGACAGGGGCTCTACGAGCAGTACTTC.